This T cell receptor beta chain derives from a study of T cell responses to AZD1222 COVID-19 vaccine (dated by TCRdb to about 2021). For the study in its entirety: A total of 230 to 250 trial participants underwent TCR sequencing, of whom about 210 received two doses of AZD1222 and about 26 received two doses of the MenACWY control vaccine. Trial participants were enrolled by age into 18-55, 56-69 and 70-plus year subgroups, with around 140, 26 and 57 TCR-sequenced participants respectively. Results and caveats for the whole study, not just this receptor: No day 14 peak-response samples were available, so repertoires were characterized only after the peak T cell response. The vaccine-associated CD4 TCRs covered the entire spike protein, and the dominant responses fell in regions 160-218 and 743-854. After two AZD1222 doses, both the breadth and the depth of spike-specific TCRs were significantly higher than at day 0 and than in MenACWY recipients. Conclusions about previously exposed vaccinees are limited, since just five to seven AZD1222 recipients were seropositive for SARS-CoV-2 at baseline. Most participants were white British and females outnumbered males, and the authors suggested that clonal diversity may have been underestimated. The 56-69-year group was small, and its depth increase did not reach significance, likely because of low power. Epitopes outside the regions mutated in the B.1.351 and B.1.1.7 variants were reportedly recognized by nearly half of the unique spike-specific TCRs.

The CDR3 regions of human TCRbeta chains were subjected to immunosequencing. On the study's bioinformatics: TCRs in the repertoires were matched against a reference library of SARS-CoV-2-specific TCRs that had been generated with the MIRA antigen-specificity platform. Breadth was defined as the fraction of unique TCRs that were SARS-CoV-2-associated, and depth was defined as the fraction of total T cells that were SARS-CoV-2-associated. Each spike-specific TCR was assigned to its reactive spike region and to a CD4 or CD8 class using the MIRA data. Log10-transformed breadth and depth values were compared by one-way ANOVA with Sidak's multiple comparisons tests. Sourced from immuneACCESS, this table was stored by TCRdb with only in-frame sequences that have V and J called. A share of the clones is absent; for the studies checked, an unresolved V gene accounts for under half, and the remainder has no known explanation. V, J and clone size were drawn from that table, and D and trimming were deduced from the DNA. For this sample there are 65,000 to 95,000 clones; about 92% appear just once. The top ten clones comprise approximately 6.6% of the sample.

Sequences SGHTA (CDR1) and FQGNSA (CDR2) are obtained from the germline V gene. V ends up 5 bases short and J 7 bases short, with an unmatched junction base count of 11. From its cysteine to its phenylalanine, the CDR3 spans 15 amino acids. The kept DNA is CDR3 alone, 45 bases in frame from the first base. On this clone: Its antigen specificity is not known. No much larger clone exists at a distance of one base, and base qualities are not known.

This specimen's time point label, per the study, means: baseline before first vaccination. The treatment or condition tag for this specimen amounts to: meningococcal conjugate vaccine given as trial control. Vaccinee samples came from UK trials COV001 and COV002, including a single-blind randomized controlled phase 2/3 trial of AZD1222 (ChAdOx1 nCoV-19) in healthy adults. For TCRbeta chain sequencing, PBMC samples were collected from trial participants at day 0 and at day 28 after the second dose. This clonotype originated in an adult in good health. This sample comprised peripheral blood, obtained on day 0 of MenACWY control vaccination. The sequence joins TRBV7-2 to TRBJ2-7, and TRBD2 matches 10 of the central bases. CDR3 sequence: CASSLGSGRVGEQYF. The DNA is TGTGCCAGCAGCCTGGGCAGCGGGAGGGTTGGGGAGCAGTACTTC.